Following are 26 T cell receptor beta chains from one sample sequenced in a study of control samples from healthy donors and cancer patients. Sequencing was performed with immunoSEQ multiplex PCR; in TCRdb, only in-frame clones are kept and a portion is missing. The data contain under 55,000 clones, under 90% of them seen just once; the ten biggest clones take up around 9.1%. Sequences were obtained from blood. Source of these receptors: an older man in good health.

The chain links TRBV5-4 to TRBJ1-1, with 10 bases identical to TRBD1. Germline lookup yields CDR1 SGHNT and CDR2 YYREEE (reference sequence). The CDR3 extends over 16 amino acids. V shed 4 bases and J 4 bases; nucleotides not matched to a gene: 10. CDR3 DNA sequence: TGTGCCAGCAGCCCGCGACAGGGGGCAGGGGGCACTGAAGCTTTCTTT. This sequence encodes CASSPRQGAGGTEAFF.

The V and J genes are TRBV4-1 and TRBJ1-6; D remains ambiguous. Deletions cut 0 bases from V and 7 bases from J, with 10 bases between. Germline V lookup: CDR1 MGHRA, CDR2 YSYEKL. There are 15 residues in the CDR3. In nucleotides, the CDR3 is TGCGCCAGCAGCCAAGATAGGGCCCCCAATTCACCCCTCCACTTT. Its protein product is CASSQDRAPNSPLHF.

This clone was seen just once. The gene calls are TRBV2 and TRBJ2-1; 14 nucleotides match TRBD2. The CDR3 sequence is 15 residues long. Germline trimming cut 7 bases from V and 8 bases from J; bases unmatched to any gene: 7. In germline, CDR1 is SNHLY, CDR2 FYNNEI. The CDR3 DNA reads TGTGCCAGCACTAAGGGACTAGCGGGAGTCTATGAGCAGTTCTTC. It codes for CASTKGLAGVYEQFF.

To note about this clone: One end of the junction fails to match germline, which may point to a read error. J is TRBJ2-5 and V is TRBV6-1, with 8 bases identical to TRBD2. CDR1 and CDR2 from the germline V gene are MNHNS and SASEGT. The length of the CDR3 is 16 residues. CDR3 loop: CASSQARSGVQETQYF. The CDR3 DNA reads as TGTGCCAGCAGTCAAGCCCGTAGCGGGGTCCAAGAGACCCAGTACTTC.

This clone appeared a few times. The CDR3 DNA follows: TGTGCCAGCAGTCCAACGGGAGCCCTTCACGAGCAGTACTTC. It yields the protein CASSPTGALHEQYF. This chain uses TRBV7-9 with TRBJ2-7; D is perhaps TRBD2 (6 bases). Germline CDR1 reads SEHNR; CDR2 reads FQNEAQ (reference sequence). V was clipped by 6 bases and J by 5 bases, with 17 bases between them. The CDR3 contains 14 residues.

This clone occurred once. The chain combines TRBV7-2 with TRBJ2-7; no clear D. Germline CDR1 SGHTA, CDR2 FQGNSA. Deletions cut 5 bases from V and 0 bases from J, with 11 bases between. This CDR3 comprises 14 residues. The CDR3 loop reads CASSVSPYSYEQYF. In DNA form, the CDR3 reads TGTGCCAGCAGCGTTTCCCCCTACTCCTACGAGCAGTACTTC.

The rearrangement links TRBV24-1 to TRBJ2-1, with 11 bases fitting TRBD1. This CDR3 is 16 amino acids long. The ends lost 2 bases at V and 6 bases at J; junction bases unmatched: 5. From germline, CDR1 is KGHDR and CDR2 SFDVKD. The CDR3 DNA reads as TGTGCCACCAGTGATTGGGACAGGGGGGACTCCAATGAGCAGTTCTTC. Residues: CATSDWDRGDSNEQFF.

This clone was found once. The DNA of the CDR3 is TGTGCCAGCAGCTTAAAAACAAGTGGCTACAATGAGCAGTTCTTC. Protein sequence: CASSLKTSGYNEQFF. This chain joins TRBV5-6 and TRBJ2-1; D not resolved. The length of the CDR3 is 15 residues. Germline V gives CDR1 SGHDT, CDR2 YYEEEE. Trimming removed 2 bases from V and 3 bases from J, with 12 bases in between.

CDR3 nucleotide sequence: TGTGCCTGGAGTATTGGTAGCGGGAGTTACTACGAGCAGTACTTC. Protein product: CAWSIGSGSYYEQYF. The chain has TRBV30 and TRBJ2-7, with 9 bases identical to TRBD2. CDR1 is GTSNPN and CDR2 is SVGIG in the germline V gene (reference sequence). Trimming took 2 bases from V and 3 from J; bases not matched to a gene: 8. CDR3 length: 15 amino acids.

This chain uses TRBV11-2 with TRBJ2-3; tentatively, D is TRBD2 (6 bases). Trimming took off 3 bases at V and 3 bases at J, with 7 bases between the two ends. The germline V gene has CDR1 SGHAT and CDR2 FQNNGV. The CDR3 covers 13 residues. This chain's CDR3 is CASSLGGTDTQYF. DNA of the CDR3: TGTGCCAGCAGCTTGGGGGGTACAGATACGCAGTATTTT.

Of note for this clone: The germline gene is not matched at one end of the junction; a read error may be the cause. At the DNA level, this CDR3 is encoded by other sequences in the same sample as well. The rearrangement joins TRBV28 to TRBJ1-2, with D unclear. In germline, CDR1 is MDHEN, CDR2 SYDVKM. The CDR3 extends over 15 amino acids. The CDR3 region is CASSLIDWSNYGYTF. In DNA, the CDR3 is TGTGCCAGCAGTTTAATTGATTGGTCTAACTATGGTTACACCTTC.

This clone was found a few times. The J gene is TRBJ2-3, the V gene TRBV27; D not resolved. CDR1 and CDR2 (germline): MNHEY, SMNVEV (reference sequence). The CDR3 has 15 residues. The ends were cut back, 0 bases at V and 1 base at J, with 8 bases in the middle. CDR3 sequence: CASSLSRARTDTQYF. The CDR3 nucleotides read TGTGCCAGCAGTTTATCGAGAGCCCGCACAGATACGCAGTATTTT.

This chain connects TRBV25-1 to TRBJ1-2; tentative D call: TRBD1 (5 bases). V was cut by 9 bases and J by 2 bases, with 10 bases left in between. Germline V gives CDR1 MGHDK, CDR2 SYGVNS. The CDR3 has 12 amino acids. The CDR3 here is CARATVNYGYTF. DNA of the CDR3: TGTGCCAGGGCGACAGTCAACTATGGCTACACCTTC.

The genes are TRBV5-1 and TRBJ1-1; D remains ambiguous. The V end was cut by 2 bases, the J end by 1 base, with 9 bases between. CDR1 SGHRS and CDR2 YFSETQ come from the germline V gene. The CDR3 loop spans 14 amino acids. CDR3 coding DNA: TGCGCCAGCAGCTTTCTGGACGGGAACACTGAAGCTTTCTTT. Residues: CASSFLDGNTEAFF.

The J gene is TRBJ2-3, the V gene TRBV19, with 14 bases aligning to TRBD2. CDR1 and CDR2 (germline): LNHDA, SQIVND (reference sequence). Trimming took 7 bases from V and 1 from J; bases not matched to a gene: 1. There are 15 residues in the CDR3. The CDR3 nucleotides read TGTGCCAGTATGGGACTAGCGGGGGGCACAGATACGCAGTATTTT. Translating it yields CASMGLAGGTDTQYF.

The genes are TRBV7-9 and TRBJ1-1; 8 bases line up with TRBD1. V was pared by 1 base and J by 6 bases, with 4 bases of the junction left unmatched. Germline CDR1 and CDR2: SEHNR and FQNEAQ (reference sequence). The CDR3 sequence is 14 residues long. CDR3 region: CASSLGTGYPEAFF. CDR3 nucleotide sequence: TGTGCCAGCAGCTTAGGGACAGGGTATCCTGAAGCTTTCTTT.

The chain uses TRBV4-1 and TRBJ1-1; no clear D. V lost 4 bases and J 3 bases, leaving 9 bases between the germline ends. The CDR3 length is 13 residues. Germline loops: CDR1 MGHRA, CDR2 YSYEKL. Here the CDR3 reads CASSPGGDTEAFF. The CDR3 DNA reads TGCGCCAGCAGCCCGGGCGGGGACACTGAAGCTTTCTTT.

The V call is TRBV11-2, the J call TRBJ2-5; 8 positions match TRBD1. The CDR3 runs 17 residues. With 1 base clipped from V and 7 bases from J, the junction kept 14 bases outside the gene matches. Germline V gene data show CDR1 as SGHAT and CDR2 as FQNNGV. CDR3 amino acids: CASSLGWSGGPFVTQYF. The CDR3 DNA reads TGTGCCAGCAGCTTAGGCTGGTCAGGGGGCCCATTTGTGACCCAGTACTTC.

This clone is judged medium-sized. The J gene is TRBJ2-2, the V gene TRBV2, with 7 positions matching TRBD2. The V segment lost 5 bases and the J segment 1 base; nucleotides outside the gene matches: 7. CDR1 and CDR2 (germline): SNHLY, FYNNEI. The CDR3 spans 16 residues. DNA of the CDR3: TGTGCCAGCAGTTTACTTTTAGCGGGGAACACCGGGGAGCTGTTTTTT. Amino acid sequence: CASSLLLAGNTGELFF.

This sequence joins TRBV6-1 and TRBJ1-5; D gene ambiguous. Trimming took 0 bases from V and 3 from J, leaving 12 bases between them. This CDR3 is 16 amino acids long. The germline V gene has CDR1 MNHNS and CDR2 SASEGT. The CDR3 nucleotides read TGTGCCAGCAGTGAAGCGCGAATGGGGATCAATCAGCCCCAGCATTTT. Its translation: CASSEARMGINQPQHF.

The CDR3 nucleotides are TGTGCCAGCAGCGGGCCGGGACCGAGTAATGAAAAACTGTTTTTT. It specifies CASSGPGPSNEKLFF. The chain uses TRBV5-4 and TRBJ1-4, with a possible D match to TRBD1 (5 bases). V lost 4 bases and J 4 bases, leaving 14 bases between the germline ends. Germline V gene sequence: CDR1 SGHNT, CDR2 YYREEE (reference sequence). The CDR3 contains 15 residues.

As for this clone: This sample includes further DNA sequences coding for the same CDR3. The CDR3 DNA is TGTGCCAGCAGCCTCACAGAGGGCACTGAAGCTTTCTTT. This codes for CASSLTEGTEAFF. The V gene is TRBV7-9, the J gene TRBJ1-1; D uncertain. Germline CDR1 reads SEHNR; CDR2 reads FQNEAQ (reference sequence). Trimming removed 5 bases from V and 4 bases from J, with 11 bases in between. This CDR3 spans 13 amino acids.

The chain links TRBV4-1 to TRBJ2-5, with D hard to call. The CDR3 is 14 amino acids. Germline-derived CDR1 and CDR2 are MGHRA and YSYEKL. Trimming removed 0 bases at V and 7 bases at J, with 12 bases between. CDR3 in amino acids: CASSQEVLLRTQYF. In DNA form, the CDR3 reads TGCGCCAGCAGCCAAGAGGTCCTTCTCAGGACCCAGTACTTC.

The chain recombines TRBV24-1 with TRBJ2-3; 9 bases align to TRBD2. Germline V CDR1 and CDR2: KGHDR, SFDVKD. The CDR3 spans 16 residues. V lost 5 bases and J lost 2; bases outside the gene matches: 7. The CDR3 DNA reads TGTGCCACCAGTGCCGGACTAGCGAGTATCACAGATACGCAGTATTTT. Translation gives CATSAGLASITDTQYF.

This rearrangement joins TRBV7-9 to TRBJ1-4; the D is unclear. The CDR3 spans 12 residues. Germline V gene lookup returns CDR1 SEHNR and CDR2 FQNEAQ (reference sequence). V lost 2 bases and J 8 bases, leaving 6 bases between the germline ends. CDR3: CASSLFVEKLFF. Written as DNA, the CDR3 is TGTGCCAGCAGCTTATTTGTCGAAAAACTGTTTTTT. Filled out from reference TRBV7-9 and TRBJ1-4, the complete variable domain reads DTGVSQNPRHKITKRGQNVTFRCDPISEHNRLYWYRQTLGQGPEFLTYFQNEAQLEKSRLLSDRFSAERPKGSFSTLEIQRTEQGDSAMYLCASSLFVEKLFFGSGTQLSVL.

The V and J genes are TRBV5-1 and TRBJ2-3; TRBD1 agrees at 9 bases. J was trimmed by 2 bases and V by 9 bases; bases with no gene match: 7. From germline, CDR1 is SGHRS and CDR2 YFSETQ. This CDR3 spans 14 amino acids. CDR3 sequence: CATATGGSTDTQYF. The CDR3 DNA is TGCGCCACCGCGACAGGGGGATCCACAGATACGCAGTATTTT.